These T cell receptor beta chains were read from a single sample in a study of blood T cell repertoires in COVID-19. Clones were read by immunoSEQ multiplex PCR, and TCRdb kept only the in-frame ones, dropping some. The sample holds a few hundred thousand clones, about 82% seen once. Sequenced: peripheral blood. The receptors were sampled from a man older than 75 with acute or convalescent COVID-19. CDR3s include the opening cysteine and the closing phenylalanine or tryptophan. D genes are given only for firm matches. For some rows the clone size is stated as once, few or many, or as a class when expanded; others skip it.

clone size	D gene	V gene	J gene	CDR3 protein	CDR3 DNA
-	-	TRBV7-2	TRBJ1-6	CASSVNFYSPLHF	TGTGCCAGCAGCGTGAACTTTTACTCACCCCTCCACTTT
-	-	TRBV9	TRBJ1-2	CASSVGRDRVYGYTF	TGTGCCAGCAGCGTAGGCAGGGATCGCGTCTATGGCTACACCTTC
-	-	TRBV7-9	TRBJ2-2	CASSLQVVGTGELFF	TGTGCCAGCAGCTTACAGGTGGTAGGAACCGGGGAGCTGTTTTTT
-	-	TRBV27	TRBJ1-2	CASSYNRIYGYTF	TGTGCCAGCAGCTATAACAGGATCTATGGCTACACCTTC
-	TRBD1	TRBV28	TRBJ1-5	CASRSTGGSQPQHF	TGTGCCAGCAGATCGACAGGGGGCAGCCAGCCCCAGCATTTT
-	-	TRBV12-1	TRBJ2-1	CASSAVAGGDNEQFF	TGTGCCAGCAGCGCGGTAGCGGGAGGAGACAATGAGCAGTTCTTC
-	TRBD1	TRBV3-1/TRBV3-2	TRBJ1-1	CASSRGQGANTEAFF	TGTGCCAGCAGCCGCGGACAGGGGGCGAACACTGAAGCTTTCTTT
once	-	TRBV14	TRBJ2-1	CASSQQGSSYNEQFF	TGTGCCAGCAGCCAGCAGGGGAGCTCCTACAATGAGCAGTTCTTC
-	TRBD2	TRBV10-3	TRBJ2-5	CAISGTSGGGQETQYF	TGTGCCATCAGTGGGACTAGCGGGGGAGGCCAAGAGACCCAGTACTTC
-	-	TRBV28	TRBJ1-6	CASTPRQNSPLHF	TGTGCCAGCACCCCCAGACAAAATTCACCCCTCCACTTT
-	-	TRBV7-2	TRBJ1-2	CASRPDTGLGYTF	TGTGCCAGCAGACCTGACACAGGTCTTGGCTACACCTTC
-	-	TRBV5-1	TRBJ2-3	CASSTQGISTDTQYF	TGCGCCAGCAGCACTCAGGGAATTAGCACAGATACGCAGTATTTT
-	TRBD2	TRBV7-2	TRBJ2-3	CASSRGGTDTQYF	TGTGCCAGCAGTCGGGGGGGCACAGATACGCAGTATTTT
-	-	TRBV19	TRBJ2-2	CASSIRGLNTGELFF	TGTGCCAGTAGTATACGAGGACTGAACACCGGGGAGCTGTTTTTT
-	TRBD1	TRBV5-5	TRBJ1-2	CASSLVGTGAAGYTF	TGTGCCAGCAGCTTGGTGGGGACAGGGGCCGCCGGCTACACCTTC
-	TRBD1	TRBV2	TRBJ1-1	CASSEVLRDRVRMNTEAFF	TGTGCCAGCAGTGAGGTCCTCCGGGACAGGGTTAGGATGAACACTGAAGCTTTCTTT
-	-	TRBV19	TRBJ2-7	CASSISVSSYEQYF	TGTGCCAGTAGTATCTCGGTTTCCTCCTACGAGCAGTACTTC
-	-	TRBV10-3	TRBJ2-2	CAHKEGADTGELFF	TGTGCCCACAAGGAGGGGGCCGACACCGGGGAGCTGTTTTTT
-	TRBD1	TRBV5-4	TRBJ1-6	CASSLGQGGNSPLHF	TGTGCCAGCAGCTTGGGGCAGGGGGGCAATTCACCCCTCCACTTT
-	TRBD1	TRBV19	TRBJ2-1	CASTPTGAYNEQFF	TGTGCCAGTACCCCGACAGGGGCCTACAATGAGCAGTTCTTC
-	-	TRBV19	TRBJ1-6	CASSLTAARSPLHF	TGTGCCAGTAGCCTCACAGCGGCGCGCTCACCCCTCCACTTT
-	-	TRBV9	TRBJ2-3	CASSTSGTDTQYF	TGTGCCAGCAGTACTAGTGGCACAGATACGCAGTATTTT
-	TRBD2	TRBV19	TRBJ2-4	CASRTGRALAKNIQYF	TGTGCCAGTAGAACCGGGAGGGCTCTAGCCAAAAACATTCAGTACTTC
-	-	TRBV6-5	TRBJ1-4	CAVRGNEKLFF	TGTGCCGTCCGGGGAAATGAAAAACTGTTTTTT
-	TRBD1	TRBV28	TRBJ1-2	CASSFIGQVNGYTF	TGTGCCAGCAGTTTCATTGGACAGGTCAATGGCTACACCTTC
-	-	TRBV5-4	TRBJ1-2	CASSPSPQGNYGYTF	TGTGCCAGCAGCCCCTCTCCCCAGGGTAACTATGGCTACACCTTC
-	-	TRBV18	TRBJ2-3	CASSVRDTSTDTQYF	TGTGCCAGCTCAGTCCGGGACACCAGCACAGATACGCAGTATTTT
-	-	TRBV5-1	TRBJ1-4	CASSASQGVGQNEKLFF	TGCGCCAGCAGCGCTTCCCAGGGTGTAGGGCAAAATGAAAAACTGTTTTTT
-	TRBD1	TRBV4-2	TRBJ1-4	CASSQEEGTGPNEKLFF	TGTGCCAGCAGCCAAGAGGAAGGGACAGGGCCTAATGAAAAACTGTTTTTT
-	-	TRBV5-1	TRBJ1-4	CASRASGDEKLFF	TGCGCCAGCAGAGCTTCGGGGGATGAAAAACTGTTTTTT
-	-	TRBV7-9	TRBJ2-3	CASSLIRTAARDTQYF	TGTGCCAGCAGCTTGATTAGGACAGCCGCCCGGGATACGCAGTATTTT
-	-	TRBV5-1	TRBJ2-7	CASSLARGSYEQYF	TGCGCCAGCAGCTTGGCCCGGGGGTCCTACGAGCAGTACTTC
-	TRBD2	TRBV27	TRBJ2-1	CASSFSPTPRASGGPTIYNEQFF	TGTGCCAGCAGTTTTTCCCCTACCCCTCGGGCTAGCGGGGGGCCCACAATCTACAATGAGCAGTTCTTC